This T cell receptor (beta chain) was identified in a study of T cell responses to AZD1222 COVID-19 vaccine. Study findings and constraints: Regions 160-218 and 743-854 dominated among vaccine-associated CD4 TCRs spanning spike. In all cases, repertoires were sampled only after the peak T cell response.

In the case of this clone: Its cognate antigen is unknown.

Profiled with immunoSEQ multiplex PCR; TCRdb holds only in-frame clones, not every one. The sample lists 95,000 to 130,000 clones; roughly 93% were seen once. This CDR3 has 13 residues. Deletions cut 7 bases from V and 2 bases from J, with 11 bases between. Germline CDR1 is MNHEY and CDR2 is SVGAGI. The chain employs TRBV6-5 and TRBJ2-5, with D unclear. The source of this sequence is an adult who received the AZD1222 COVID-19 vaccine. The specimen comprised peripheral blood, sampled 28 days after the second AZD1222 dose. CDR3: CASTPAVQETQYF. CDR3 coding DNA: TGTGCCAGCACCCCTGCTGTTCAAGAGACCCAGTACTTC.